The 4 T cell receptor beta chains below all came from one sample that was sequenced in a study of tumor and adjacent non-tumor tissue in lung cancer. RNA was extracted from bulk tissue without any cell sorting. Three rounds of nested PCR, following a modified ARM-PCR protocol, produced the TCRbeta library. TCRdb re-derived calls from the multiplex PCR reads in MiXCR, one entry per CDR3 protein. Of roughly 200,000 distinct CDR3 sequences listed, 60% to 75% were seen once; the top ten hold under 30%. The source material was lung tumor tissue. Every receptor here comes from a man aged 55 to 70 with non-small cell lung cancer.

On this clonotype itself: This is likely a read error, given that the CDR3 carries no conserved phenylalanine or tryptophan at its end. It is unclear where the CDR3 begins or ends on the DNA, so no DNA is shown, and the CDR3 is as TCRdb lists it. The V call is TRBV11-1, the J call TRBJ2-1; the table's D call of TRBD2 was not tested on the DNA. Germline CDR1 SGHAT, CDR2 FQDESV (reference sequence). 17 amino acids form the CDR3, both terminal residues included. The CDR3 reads CASSLSRPAGGNNEQLL.

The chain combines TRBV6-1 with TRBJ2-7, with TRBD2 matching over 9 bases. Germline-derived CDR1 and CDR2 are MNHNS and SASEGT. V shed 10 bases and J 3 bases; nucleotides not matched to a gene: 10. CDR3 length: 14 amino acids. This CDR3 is CATEGRGGYYEQYF. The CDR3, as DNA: TGTGCCACCGAGGGGCGGGGGGGCTACTACGAGCAGTACTTC.

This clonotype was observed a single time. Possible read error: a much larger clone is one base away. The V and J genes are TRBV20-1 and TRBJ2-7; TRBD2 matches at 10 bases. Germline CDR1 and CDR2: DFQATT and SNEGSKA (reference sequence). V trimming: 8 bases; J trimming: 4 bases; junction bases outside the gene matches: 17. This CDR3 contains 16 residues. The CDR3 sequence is CSTKSGRDVSSYEQYF. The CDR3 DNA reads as TGCAGTACTAAAAGCGGGAGGGATGTGTCGTCTTACGAGCAGTACTTC.

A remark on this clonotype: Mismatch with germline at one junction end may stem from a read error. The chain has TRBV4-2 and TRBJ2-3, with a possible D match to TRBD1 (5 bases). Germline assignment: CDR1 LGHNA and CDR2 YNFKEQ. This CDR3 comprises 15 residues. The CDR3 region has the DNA TGTGCCATCAGCAATAGCTGGGGCGGATCAGATACGCAGTATTTT. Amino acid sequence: CAISNSWGGSDTQYF.